Included here is one TCR beta chain sequence, with context. The sample comes from a study of shared clonotypes between healthy human individuals. The genomic DNA of each subset was split evenly across several immunoSEQ plates. Sequenced by immunoSEQ multiplex PCR; TCRdb stores in-frame clones only, minus some. The sample records about 2,100,000 clones, approximately 94% being singletons. Naive CD8 cells, CD45RO-negative and positively selected for CCR7, excluded terminally differentiated effector memory CD45RA+ cells. V was trimmed by 6 bases and J by 0 bases, leaving 12 bases between them. Germline lookup yields CDR1 MRHNA and CDR2 SNTAGT. This CDR3 contains 15 residues.

The chain recombines TRBV6-4 with TRBJ2-1, with D perhaps matching TRBD2 (5 bases). Sequencing was performed on naive CD8+ T cells from PBMCs. This sequence originates from a man aged 18 to 30 in good health. Some clones in this sample may be carry-over from other donors' samples. The CDR3 here is CASRETSSSYNEQFF. The CDR3 DNA is TGTGCCAGCAGGGAAACTAGTAGCTCCTACAATGAGCAGTTCTTC.